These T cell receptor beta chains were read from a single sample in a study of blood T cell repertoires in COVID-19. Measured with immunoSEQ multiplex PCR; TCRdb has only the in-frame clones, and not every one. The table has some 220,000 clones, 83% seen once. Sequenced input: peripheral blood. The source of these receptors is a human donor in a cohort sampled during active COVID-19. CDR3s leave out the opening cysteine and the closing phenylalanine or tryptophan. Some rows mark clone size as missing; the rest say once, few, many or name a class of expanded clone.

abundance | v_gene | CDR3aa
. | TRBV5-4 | ASSSGMGNEKLF
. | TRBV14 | ASSQGTTYNEQF
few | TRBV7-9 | ASSSGWANYGYT
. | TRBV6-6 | ASSYRGGNSPLH
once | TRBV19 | ASSRTGLAEAF
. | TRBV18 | ASSPASREGEAF
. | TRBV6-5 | ATNSYEQY
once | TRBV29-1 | SVRDRADGELF
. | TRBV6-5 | ASSLGQGPYNEQF
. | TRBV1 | TSSLQRVRVPKNIQY
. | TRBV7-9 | ASSSSTDTQY
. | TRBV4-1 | ASSQSGTGLYEQY
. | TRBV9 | ASSVGRANYGYT
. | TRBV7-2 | ASSLGGQLNQPQH
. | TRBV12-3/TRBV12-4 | ASSPQGEDEQY
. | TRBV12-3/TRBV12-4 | ASAFEGGYGYT
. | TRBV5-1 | ATRTSGRVNEQF
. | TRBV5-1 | ASSSPGRDRGTETQY
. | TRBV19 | ASSASQGAGTQY
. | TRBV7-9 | ASSTGSGENQPQH
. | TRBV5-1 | ASSLRTGGNDQF
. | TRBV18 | ASSRATGVGTTEAF